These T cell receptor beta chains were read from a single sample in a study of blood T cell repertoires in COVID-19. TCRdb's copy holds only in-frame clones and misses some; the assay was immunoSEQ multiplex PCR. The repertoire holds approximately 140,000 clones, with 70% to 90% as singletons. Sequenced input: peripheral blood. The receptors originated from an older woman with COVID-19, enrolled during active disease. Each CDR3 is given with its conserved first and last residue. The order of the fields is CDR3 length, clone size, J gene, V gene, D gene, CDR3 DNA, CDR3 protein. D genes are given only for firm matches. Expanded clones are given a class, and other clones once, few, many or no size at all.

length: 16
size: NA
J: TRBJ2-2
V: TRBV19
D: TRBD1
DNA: TGTGCCAGTAGTGCCTACAGGGGCCAAAACACCGGGGAGCTGTTTTTT
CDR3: CASSAYRGQNTGELFF

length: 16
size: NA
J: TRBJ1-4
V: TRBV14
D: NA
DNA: TGTGCCAGCAGCCGATACCGGGACACTTCTAATGAAAAACTGTTTTTT
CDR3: CASSRYRDTSNEKLFF

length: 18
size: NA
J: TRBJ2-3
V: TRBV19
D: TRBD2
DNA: TGTGCCAGTAGTATAGAGCCCAATCGGTTGGGGGGGTTGGATACGCAGTATTTT
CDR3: CASSIEPNRLGGLDTQYF

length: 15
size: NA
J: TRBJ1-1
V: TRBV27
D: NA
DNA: TGTGCCAGCAGTTTGAGGGGGGGAGTAAACACTGAAGCTTTCTTT
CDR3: CASSLRGGVNTEAFF

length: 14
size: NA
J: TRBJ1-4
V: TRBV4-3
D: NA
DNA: TGCGCCAGCAGCCAAGATAGTAATGTCGAAAAACTGTTTTTT
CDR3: CASSQDSNVEKLFF

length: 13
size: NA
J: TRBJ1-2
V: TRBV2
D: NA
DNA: TGTGCCAGCAGCGCAGGGTTTAACTATGGCTACACCTTC
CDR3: CASSAGFNYGYTF

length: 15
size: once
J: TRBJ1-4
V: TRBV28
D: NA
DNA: TGTGCCAGCAGCCACAAGGGGATCACTAATGAAAAACTGTTTTTT
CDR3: CASSHKGITNEKLFF

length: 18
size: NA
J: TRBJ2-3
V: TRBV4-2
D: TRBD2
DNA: TGTGCCAGCAGCCAAGTTGGGGTAGCGGGGGGGCAAGCAGATACGCAGTATTTT
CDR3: CASSQVGVAGGQADTQYF

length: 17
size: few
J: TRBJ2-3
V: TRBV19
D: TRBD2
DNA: TGTGCCAGTAGTATAGATCTCAGCGGGGGGGTGACAGATACGCAGTATTTT
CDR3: CASSIDLSGGVTDTQYF

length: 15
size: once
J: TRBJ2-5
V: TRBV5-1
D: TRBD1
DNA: TGCGCCAGCAGCCTGGATGGACAGGGGGAAGAGACCCAGTACTTC
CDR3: CASSLDGQGEETQYF

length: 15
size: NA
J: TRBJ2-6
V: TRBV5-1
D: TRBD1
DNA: TGCGCCAGCAGGGATCAGGGGGCTGGGGCCAACGTCCTGACTTTC
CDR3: CASRDQGAGANVLTF

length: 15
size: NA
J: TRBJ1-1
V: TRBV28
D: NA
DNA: TGTGCCAGCCTAACCCAGGGAAGTGGGAACACTGAAGCTTTCTTT
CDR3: CASLTQGSGNTEAFF

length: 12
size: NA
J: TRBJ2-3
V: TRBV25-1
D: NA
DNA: TGTGCCAGCAGGAGACAGAGCGATACGCAGTATTTT
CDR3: CASRRQSDTQYF

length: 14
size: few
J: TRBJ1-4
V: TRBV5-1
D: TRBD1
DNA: TGCGCCAGCAGACCGGGACAGGGGGAAGAAAAACTGTTTTTT
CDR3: CASRPGQGEEKLFF

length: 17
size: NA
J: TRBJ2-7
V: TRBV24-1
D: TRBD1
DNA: TGTGCCACCAGTGACCGATGGGGGTGCAGGGGGAATTACGAGCAGTACTTC
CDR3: CATSDRWGCRGNYEQYF

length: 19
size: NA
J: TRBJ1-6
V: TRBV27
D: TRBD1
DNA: TGTGCCAGCAGTTGGGCCGGGACAGGGGGCGGCTCCTATAATTCACCCCTCCACTTT
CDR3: CASSWAGTGGGSYNSPLHF

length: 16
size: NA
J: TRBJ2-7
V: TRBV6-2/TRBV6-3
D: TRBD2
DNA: TGTGCCAGCAGTTACTCGATGGCGGGGGAACCCTACGAGCAGTACTTC
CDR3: CASSYSMAGEPYEQYF